The 23 T cell receptor beta chains below all came from one sample that was sequenced in a study of blood T cell repertoires in COVID-19. Assay: immunoSEQ multiplex PCR; the TCRdb copy retains only in-frame clones and omits some. The table records more than 300,000 clones, 89% of them present only once. Sequenced sample: peripheral blood. Receptors originate from a woman between 25 and 40 years old with COVID-19, enrolled during active disease.

V gene TRBV28 combines with J gene TRBJ1-1; no definite D call. V lost 6 bases, J lost 10 bases, and 21 bases lay in between. Germline V gene data show CDR1 as MDHEN and CDR2 as SYDVKM. The CDR3 is made up of 14 amino acids. The CDR3 sequence: CASRPSRGSGSAFF. Here the CDR3 DNA reads TGTGCCAGCAGGCCTTCGCGGGGAAGCGGATCAGCTTTCTTT.

The V call is TRBV3-1 (or the pseudogene TRBV3-2), the J call TRBJ2-5; possibly TRBD1 for D (7 bases). Germline V gene lookup returns CDR1 LGHDT and CDR2 YNNKEL (reference sequence). This CDR3 has 14 amino acids. Trimming removed 6 bases at V and 5 bases at J, with 16 bases between. CDR3: CASSLDRAGETQYF. CDR3 bases: TGTGCCAGCAGTCTCGACAGGGCGGGGGAGACCCAGTACTTC.

V is TRBV7-2 and J is TRBJ2-7, with a tentative D call TRBD2 (5 bases). Germline V gene data show CDR1 as SGHTA and CDR2 as FQGNSA. Trimming left V 3 bases short and J 7 bases short, with 13 bases between. The CDR3 totals 13 residues. CDR3 in DNA: TGTGCCAGCAGCTTGTATGAGACGGGAGAGCAGTACTTC. This sequence encodes CASSLYETGEQYF.

This clone occurred a few times. The V call is TRBV9, the J call TRBJ1-5; the match to TRBD1 covers 7 bases. The CDR3 has 13 residues. The V gene end was trimmed by 3 bases and the J gene end by 7 bases; junction bases not matched to a gene: 4. Germline V gene lookup returns CDR1 SGDLS and CDR2 YYNGEE. CDR3 DNA sequence: TGTGCCAGCAGCGCTACGACAGGGCAGCCCCAGCATTTT. It encodes CASSATTGQPQHF.

The V gene is TRBV19, the J gene TRBJ1-1; D call uncertain. Germline CDR1 reads LNHDA; CDR2 reads SQIVND (reference sequence). This CDR3 is 14 amino acids long. Trimming pared 2 bases from V and 2 bases from J, leaving 9 bases between. This CDR3 reads CASSILSGNTEAFF. Written as DNA, the CDR3 is TGTGCCAGTAGTATATTATCGGGAAACACTGAAGCTTTCTTT.

V and J are TRBV5-1 and TRBJ2-7; 9 bases are shared with TRBD2. The germline V gene has CDR1 SGHRS and CDR2 YFSETQ. The CDR3 loop spans 15 amino acids. The V and J ends lost 4 bases and 9 bases, in that order; junction bases with no gene match: 14. The CDR3 DNA reads as TGCGCCAGCAGCCCACCTAGCGGGGAGAGACTAGGGCAGTACGTC. Protein sequence: CASSPPSGERLGQYV.

This chain joins TRBV19 and TRBJ1-5; TRBD1 aligns across 8 bases. V lost 4 bases to trimming and J lost 1 base; unmatched junction nucleotides: 6. The CDR3 spans 16 residues. Germline V gene sequence: CDR1 LNHDA, CDR2 SQIVND (reference sequence). CDR3: CASSRGQGVSNQPQHF. Written as DNA, the CDR3 is TGTGCCAGTAGTAGAGGACAGGGTGTGAGCAATCAGCCCCAGCATTTT.

The sample holds one count of this clone. This sequence joins TRBV4-1 and TRBJ2-3, with D possibly being TRBD2 (6 bases). The CDR3 sequence is 15 residues long. V was cut by 1 base and J by 6 bases, with 14 bases left in between. The germline V gene has CDR1 MGHRA and CDR2 YSYEKL. The CDR3 loop is CASSQVGGLLDTQYF. The DNA for the CDR3 is TGCGCCAGCAGCCAAGTTGGAGGGCTGCTCGATACGCAGTATTTT.

The V and J genes are TRBV28 and TRBJ2-3; the D is unclear. Trimming shortened V by 2 bases and J by 0 bases, and 15 bases separated the two germline ends. Per the germline V gene, CDR1 is MDHEN and CDR2 is SYDVKM. The CDR3 totals 17 residues. As DNA, the CDR3 is TGTGCCAGCAGTTTACCGCCAGACATCACTAGCACAGATACGCAGTATTTT. This sequence encodes CASSLPPDITSTDTQYF.

The chain carries TRBV10-3 and TRBJ2-5; possibly TRBD1 for D (8 bases). The CDR3 totals 14 residues. Germline assignment: CDR1 ENHRY and CDR2 SYGVKD. Trimming took off 6 bases at V and 5 bases at J, with 16 bases between the two ends. The CDR3 DNA reads TGTGCCATCAGACCGGACAGGGAGGGGGAGACCCAGTACTTC. Residues: CAIRPDREGETQYF.

The gene calls are TRBV29-1 and TRBJ2-4, with TRBD2 identical over 8 bases. Trimming took 3 bases from V and 5 from J; bases not matched to a gene: 9. Germline assignment: CDR1 SQVTM and CDR2 ANQGSEA. This CDR3 contains 15 residues. The CDR3 DNA reads TGCAGCGTTGAGACCGGGGGGGCGGCGGAAAACATTCAGTACTTC. Its protein is CSVETGGAAENIQYF.

This chain connects TRBV7-8 to TRBJ2-7; weak D call: TRBD2 (6 bases). V was pared by 5 bases and J by 0 bases, with 17 bases between. There are 16 residues in the CDR3. In germline, CDR1 is SGHVS, CDR2 FQNEAQ. The CDR3: CASSATGLASSYEQYF. The CDR3 DNA reads as TGTGCCAGCAGCGCAACTGGCCTAGCGAGCTCCTACGAGCAGTACTTC.

This clone was picked up a small number of times. Other DNA sequences from this sample encode an identical CDR3 as well. The V gene is TRBV19, the J gene TRBJ2-3; 7 positions agree with TRBD1. Germline V gene data show CDR1 as LNHDA and CDR2 as SQIVND (reference sequence). The CDR3 is 14 amino acids. Germline trimming cut 3 bases from V and 4 bases from J; bases unmatched to any gene: 4. CDR3 loop: CASSMGQGADTQYF. CDR3 sequence (DNA): TGTGCCAGTAGTATGGGGCAGGGGGCAGATACGCAGTATTTT.

The chain has TRBV7-9 and TRBJ1-2; weak D call: TRBD1 (6 bases). This CDR3 region has 15 residues. Per germline, CDR1 SEHNR and CDR2 FQNEAQ (reference sequence). V was trimmed by 5 bases and J by 3 bases, leaving 16 bases between them. The CDR3 region has the DNA TGTGCCAGCAGCAACGAAGGGGGAGGGCACTATGGCTACACCTTC. Its translation: CASSNEGGGHYGYTF.

The chain has TRBV11-2 and TRBJ1-2; 7 nucleotides align to TRBD1. The length of the CDR3 is 13 residues. The germline V gene encodes CDR1 SGHAT and CDR2 FQNNGV. V trimming: 2 bases; J trimming: 8 bases; junction bases outside the gene matches: 5. The CDR3 sequence: CASSLPTGRGYTF. For the CDR3, the DNA is TGTGCCAGCAGCTTACCGACAGGGCGAGGCTACACCTTC.

V and J are TRBV28 and TRBJ1-6; possibly TRBD1 for D (5 bases). Between the trimmed V and J ends, which lost 6 bases and 4 bases, there was a span of 19 bases. This CDR3 comprises 17 residues. Germline V lookup: CDR1 MDHEN, CDR2 SYDVKM. DNA of the CDR3: TGTGCCAGCAGCGAGTTTGTGGGGCGATCTTATAATTCACCCCTCCACTTT. It yields the protein CASSEFVGRSYNSPLHF.

The genes are TRBV2 and TRBJ2-7, with D possibly matching TRBD2 (6 bases). V lost 8 bases, J lost 0 bases, and 14 bases lay in between. CDR3 size: 14 residues. Germline V CDR1 and CDR2: SNHLY, FYNNEI. CDR3 coding DNA: TGTGCCAGCGCTCTTGGGGGGAGCTCCTACGAGCAGTACTTC. It is translated as CASALGGSSYEQYF.

In nucleotides, the CDR3 is TGCGCCAGCAGCTCTTACACTGAAGCTTTCTTT. This gives the protein CASSSYTEAFF. The chain uses TRBV5-1 and TRBJ1-1; D unresolved. The CDR3 sequence is 11 residues long. Trimming pared 3 bases from V and 3 bases from J, leaving 3 bases between. CDR1 and CDR2 (germline): SGHRS, YFSETQ.

V usage is TRBV2 and J usage is TRBJ2-1, with 14 bases lining up with TRBD2. Germline-derived CDR1 and CDR2 are SNHLY and FYNNEI. V trimming: 2 bases; J trimming: 5 bases; junction bases outside the gene matches: 5. This CDR3 spans 17 amino acids. The CDR3 bases are TGTGCCAGCAGTGAAACTTTGGGACTAGCGGGGGACAATGAGCAGTTCTTC. Its protein product is CASSETLGLAGDNEQFF.

This clone was found once. This chain links TRBV5-6 with TRBJ2-2; 9 nucleotides match TRBD1. Trimming at V came to 0 bases and at J to 2 bases, leaving 5 bases not matched to a gene. Germline CDR1 SGHDT, CDR2 YYEEEE. The CDR3 has 17 residues. For the CDR3, the DNA is TGTGCCAGCAGCTTGGCCTGGGGACAGGGTAACACCGGGGAGCTGTTTTTT. It encodes CASSLAWGQGNTGELFF.

V and J are TRBV2 and TRBJ1-4, with D tentatively TRBD1 (5 bases). V lost 5 bases, J lost 7 bases, and 14 bases lay in between. The germline CDR1 and CDR2 sequences are SNHLY and FYNNEI. This CDR3 has 14 amino acids. CDR3 DNA sequence: TGTGCCAGCAGTCCGGAGGGGCTGGGTGAAAAACTGTTTTTT. Amino acid sequence: CASSPEGLGEKLFF. Complete variable domain (other parts from reference TRBV2 and TRBJ1-4): EPEVTQTPSHQVTQMGQEVILRCVPISNHLYFYWYRQILGQKVEFLVSFYNNEISEKSEIFDDQFSVERPDGSNFTLKIRSTKLEDSAMYFCASSPEGLGEKLFFGSGTQLSVL.

The chain couples TRBV7-9 to TRBJ2-1; 9 bases fit TRBD2. The CDR3 has 17 amino acids. The germline gives CDR1 SEHNR, CDR2 FQNEAQ (reference sequence). The V segment lost 0 bases and the J segment 8 bases; nucleotides outside the gene matches: 11. This chain's CDR3 is CASSLAAWLAGRDEQFF. The DNA of the CDR3 is TGTGCCAGCAGCTTAGCCGCCTGGCTAGCGGGGAGGGATGAGCAGTTCTTC.

This chain links TRBV19 with TRBJ2-5; D call uncertain. Deletions cut 4 bases from V and 5 bases from J, with 11 bases between. The CDR3 is 13 amino acids. Germline V CDR1 and CDR2: LNHDA, SQIVND (reference sequence). The CDR3: CASSTLNRETQYF. The CDR3 DNA sequence: TGTGCCAGTAGTACCTTGAACCGGGAGACCCAGTACTTC. Full variable domain (remainder filled in from reference TRBV19 and TRBJ2-5): DGGITQSPKYLFRKEGQNVTLSCEQNLNHDAMYWYRQDPGQGLRLIYYSQIVNDFQKGDIAEGYSVSREKKESFPLTVTSAQKNPTAFYLCASSTLNRETQYFGPGTRLLVL.